This T cell receptor beta chain was identified in a study of tumor and adjacent non-tumor tissue in lung cancer. Overall study context: The cohort had roughly 12 adenocarcinoma, 2 squamous cell and 1 small cell patients.

A note on this clonotype: Germline and junction disagree at one end, which may indicate a read error.

Looked up from germline, CDR1 is MNHEY and CDR2 is SVGAGI. This CDR3 contains 14 residues. TCRbeta libraries were built with three rounds of nested PCR, modified from ARM-PCR. TCRdb itself ran the multiplex PCR reads through MiXCR, one entry per CDR3 protein. The table records about 98,000 distinct CDR3 sequences, about 80% of them present only once. RNA was extracted from bulk tissue without any cell sorting. The normal lung tissue was taken more than 3 cm from the tumor edge. Newly diagnosed lung cancer patients had thoracic surgery in China, August–late 2014, without prior chemotherapy. This TCR was sampled from a man in his 60s with small cell lung cancer. The chain links TRBV6-5 to TRBJ2-2; D perhaps matches TRBD2 (6 bases). Sequencing input: distant non-tumor lung tissue. CDR3 sequence (DNA): TGTGCCAACAGTTACGTGTCAGTTGGCGGGGAACTGTTTTTT. Translating gives CANSYVSVGGELFF.